These T cell receptor beta chains were read from a single sample in a study of metastatic and nonmetastatic thyroid tumors. TCRdb re-analyzed the PCR reads using MiXCR. The table lists 13,000 to 15,000 clones, around 28% of them singletons. The sequencing input was tumor tissue. The receptors come from a male donor with papillary thyroid cancer or a benign thyroid nodule (not recorded which). Some clones in this sample may be carry-over from other donors' samples. The conserved cysteine and the conserved F or W are not part of the CDR3 here. D genes are given only for firm matches. A clone size is listed for some rows: how often the clone was seen (once, few, many), or a class if it is expanded.

clone size: many
J gene: TRBJ1-4
V gene: TRBV2
D gene: -
CDR3 protein: ASSGSNEKLF

clone size: -
J gene: TRBJ1-2
V gene: TRBV6-2/TRBV6-3
D gene: -
CDR3 protein: ASSYPSPGVYGYT

clone size: many
J gene: TRBJ1-1
V gene: TRBV7-2
D gene: -
CDR3 protein: ASSVLEGTEAF

clone size: many
J gene: TRBJ1-1
V gene: TRBV20-1
D gene: -
CDR3 protein: SARKSTEAF

clone size: many
J gene: TRBJ1-1
V gene: TRBV6-5
D gene: TRBD1
CDR3 protein: ASSYGGTGSNP

clone size: -
J gene: TRBJ2-2
V gene: TRBV20-1
D gene: -
CDR3 protein: SARGLWDTGELF

clone size: many
J gene: TRBJ2-3
V gene: TRBV5-5
D gene: -
CDR3 protein: ASSLRFPTTDTQY

clone size: many
J gene: TRBJ1-2
V gene: TRBV20-1
D gene: -
CDR3 protein: SARTDYGYT

clone size: few
J gene: TRBJ2-6
V gene: TRBV7-1
D gene: -
CDR3 protein: ASSSPSAGTDAYTGANVLT

clone size: many
J gene: TRBJ2-7
V gene: TRBV7-2
D gene: TRBD2
CDR3 protein: ASSPVGLAGEQY

clone size: many
J gene: TRBJ2-2
V gene: TRBV11-2
D gene: -
CDR3 protein: ASSLDQVSTDTGELF

clone size: many
J gene: TRBJ2-3
V gene: TRBV18
D gene: -
CDR3 protein: ASSPSNDRTDTQY

clone size: -
J gene: TRBJ2-7
V gene: TRBV20-1
D gene: -
CDR3 protein: SASDVRVRGREQY

clone size: many
J gene: TRBJ2-7
V gene: TRBV25-1
D gene: -
CDR3 protein: ASSEYGGRGPFYEQY

clone size: many
J gene: TRBJ2-5
V gene: TRBV30
D gene: -
CDR3 protein: ACTATLRFGTQY

clone size: many
J gene: TRBJ2-5
V gene: TRBV11-2
D gene: TRBD2
CDR3 protein: ASSLGVAGRGETQY

clone size: many
J gene: TRBJ2-1
V gene: TRBV3-1
D gene: -
CDR3 protein: ASSHYNEQF

clone size: many
J gene: TRBJ2-5
V gene: TRBV5-1
D gene: TRBD2
CDR3 protein: ASSFGLAGGPDQETQY

clone size: -
J gene: TRBJ2-7
V gene: TRBV27
D gene: -
CDR3 protein: ASSSRDTSFYEQY

clone size: -
J gene: TRBJ2-7
V gene: TRBV11-3
D gene: TRBD2
CDR3 protein: ASSLAGGTYEQY

clone size: many
J gene: TRBJ2-1
V gene: TRBV11-2
D gene: TRBD2
CDR3 protein: ASSGGLAGMTHEQF

clone size: few
J gene: TRBJ1-2
V gene: TRBV28
D gene: -
CDR3 protein: ASREGPTNYGYT

clone size: many
J gene: TRBJ2-1
V gene: TRBV5-1
D gene: -
CDR3 protein: ASSLAGISNEQF

clone size: medium-sized
J gene: TRBJ2-7
V gene: TRBV5-1
D gene: -
CDR3 protein: ASSTGFRYEQY

clone size: many
J gene: TRBJ2-1
V gene: TRBV5-4
D gene: TRBD2
CDR3 protein: ASSPTSGSVSEQF

clone size: many
J gene: TRBJ1-1
V gene: TRBV6-1
D gene: -
CDR3 protein: ASRRIQGTEAF

clone size: many
J gene: TRBJ2-1
V gene: TRBV7-9
D gene: TRBD2
CDR3 protein: ASSSTLTSGMPF

clone size: -
J gene: TRBJ2-7
V gene: TRBV7-3
D gene: -
CDR3 protein: ASSLDRSYEQY

clone size: medium-sized
J gene: TRBJ1-3
V gene: TRBV6-5
D gene: -
CDR3 protein: ASSYSKEGGGNTIY

clone size: -
J gene: TRBJ2-5
V gene: TRBV3-1
D gene: -
CDR3 protein: ASSPPASEETQY

clone size: -
J gene: TRBJ2-5
V gene: TRBV11-2
D gene: -
CDR3 protein: ASSLGAGKETQY

clone size: once
J gene: TRBJ2-2
V gene: TRBV24-1
D gene: -
CDR3 protein: ATSEVAEDTGELF

clone size: many
J gene: TRBJ1-3
V gene: TRBV7-2
D gene: -
CDR3 protein: ASSPHLGNTIY

clone size: many
J gene: TRBJ1-1
V gene: TRBV19
D gene: -
CDR3 protein: ASSIAWKAF

clone size: many
J gene: TRBJ2-2
V gene: TRBV7-3
D gene: -
CDR3 protein: ASSPLGWTGELF

clone size: many
J gene: TRBJ1-3
V gene: TRBV18
D gene: -
CDR3 protein: ASSPLPKRPGNTIY

clone size: medium-sized
J gene: TRBJ1-5
V gene: TRBV6-5
D gene: -
CDR3 protein: ASSYSIQQPQH

clone size: -
J gene: TRBJ2-3
V gene: TRBV20-1
D gene: -
CDR3 protein: SARAALATKSTDTQY

clone size: -
J gene: TRBJ2-7
V gene: TRBV18
D gene: TRBD1
CDR3 protein: ASSRGTGGMYEQY

clone size: -
J gene: TRBJ1-6
V gene: TRBV7-9
D gene: -
CDR3 protein: ANSWGGGSPLH

clone size: many
J gene: TRBJ1-2
V gene: TRBV11-2
D gene: -
CDR3 protein: ASSLDITSFYGYT

clone size: -
J gene: TRBJ1-5
V gene: TRBV7-6
D gene: -
CDR3 protein: ASIKGCGEPQH

clone size: many
J gene: TRBJ1-5
V gene: TRBV6-4
D gene: -
CDR3 protein: ASSDLGRDTYYSNQPQH